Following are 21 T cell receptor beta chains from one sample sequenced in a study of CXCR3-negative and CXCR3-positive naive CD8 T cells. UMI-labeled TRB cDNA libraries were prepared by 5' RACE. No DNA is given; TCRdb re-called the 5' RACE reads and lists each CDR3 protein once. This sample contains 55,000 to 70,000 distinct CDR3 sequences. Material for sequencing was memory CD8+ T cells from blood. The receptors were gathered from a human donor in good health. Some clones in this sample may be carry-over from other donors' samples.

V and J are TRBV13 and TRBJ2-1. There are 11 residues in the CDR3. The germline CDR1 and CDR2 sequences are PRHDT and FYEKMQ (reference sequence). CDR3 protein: CASSLGREQFF.

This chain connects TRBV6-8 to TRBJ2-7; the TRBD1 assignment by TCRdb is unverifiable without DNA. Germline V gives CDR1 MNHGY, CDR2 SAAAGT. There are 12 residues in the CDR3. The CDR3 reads CASATWGYEQYF.

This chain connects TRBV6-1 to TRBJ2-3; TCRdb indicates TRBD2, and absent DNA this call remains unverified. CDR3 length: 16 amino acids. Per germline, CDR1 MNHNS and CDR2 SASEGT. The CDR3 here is CASSEKLADGTDTQYF.

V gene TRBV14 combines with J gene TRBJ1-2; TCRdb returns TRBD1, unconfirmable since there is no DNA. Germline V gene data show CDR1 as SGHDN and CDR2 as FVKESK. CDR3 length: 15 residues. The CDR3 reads CASSQDPGHGDGYTF. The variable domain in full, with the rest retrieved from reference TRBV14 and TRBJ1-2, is EAGVTQFPSHSVIEKGQTVTLRCDPISGHDNLYWYRRVMGKEIKFLLHFVKESKQDESGMPNNRFLAERTGGTYSTLKVQPAELEDSGVYFCASSQDPGHGDGYTFGSGTRLTVV.

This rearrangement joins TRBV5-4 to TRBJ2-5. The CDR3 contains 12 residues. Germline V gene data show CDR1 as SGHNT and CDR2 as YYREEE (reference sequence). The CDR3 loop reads CASSSPDGTQYF.

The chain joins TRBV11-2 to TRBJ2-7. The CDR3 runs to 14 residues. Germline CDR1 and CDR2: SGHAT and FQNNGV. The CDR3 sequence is CASSENPRAYEQYF.

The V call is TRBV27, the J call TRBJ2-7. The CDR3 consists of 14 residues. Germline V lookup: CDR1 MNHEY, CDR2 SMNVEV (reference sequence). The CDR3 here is CASSLRGVAYEQYF.

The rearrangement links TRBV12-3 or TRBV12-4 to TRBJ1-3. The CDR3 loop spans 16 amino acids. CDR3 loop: CASSSQGPFSGNTIYF.

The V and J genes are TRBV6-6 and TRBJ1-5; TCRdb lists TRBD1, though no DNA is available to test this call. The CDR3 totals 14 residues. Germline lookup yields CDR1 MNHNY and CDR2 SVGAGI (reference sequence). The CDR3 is CASSIPGSNQPQHF.

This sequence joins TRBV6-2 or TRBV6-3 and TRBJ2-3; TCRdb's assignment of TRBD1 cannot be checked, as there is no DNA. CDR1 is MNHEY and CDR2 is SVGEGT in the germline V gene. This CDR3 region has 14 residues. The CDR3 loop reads CASLPRAITDTQYF.

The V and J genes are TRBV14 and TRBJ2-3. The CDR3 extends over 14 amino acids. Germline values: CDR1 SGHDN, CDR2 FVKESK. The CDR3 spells CASSQGANVDTQYF. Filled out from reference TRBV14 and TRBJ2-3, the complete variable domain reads EAGVTQFPSHSVIEKGQTVTLRCDPISGHDNLYWYRRVMGKEIKFLLHFVKESKQDESGMPNNRFLAERTGGTYSTLKVQPAELEDSGVYFCASSQGANVDTQYFGPGTRLTVL.

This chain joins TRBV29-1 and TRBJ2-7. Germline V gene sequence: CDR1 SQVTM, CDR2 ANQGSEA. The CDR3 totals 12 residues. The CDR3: CSVEVLGGEQYF.

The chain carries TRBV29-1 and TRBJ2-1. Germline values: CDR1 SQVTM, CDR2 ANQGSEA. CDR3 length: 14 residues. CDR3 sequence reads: CSVTITLSYNEQFF.

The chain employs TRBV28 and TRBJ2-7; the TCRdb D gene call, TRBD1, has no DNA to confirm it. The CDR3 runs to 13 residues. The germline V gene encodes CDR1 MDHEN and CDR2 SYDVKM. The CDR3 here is CASMPGFSYEQYF. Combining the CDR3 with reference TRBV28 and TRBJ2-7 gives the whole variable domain DVKVTQSSRYLVKRTGEKVFLECVQDMDHENMFWYRQDPGLGLRLIYFSYDVKMKEKGDIPEGYSVSREKKERFSLILESASTNQTSMYLCASMPGFSYEQYFGPGTRLTVT.

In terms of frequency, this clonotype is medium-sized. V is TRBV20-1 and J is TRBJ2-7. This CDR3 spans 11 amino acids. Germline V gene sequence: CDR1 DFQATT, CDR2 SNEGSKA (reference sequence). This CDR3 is CSVGDSLEQYF.

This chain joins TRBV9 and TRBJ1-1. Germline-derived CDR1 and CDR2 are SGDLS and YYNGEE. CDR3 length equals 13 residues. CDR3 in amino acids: CASSAANRPEAFF.

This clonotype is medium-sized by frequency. The CDR3 loop is CASSLGTGNISPLHF. The chain joins TRBV28 to TRBJ1-6; no DNA is available, so the TRBD1 call from TCRdb remains unchecked. Looked up from germline, CDR1 is MDHEN and CDR2 is SYDVKM. The length of the CDR3 is 15 residues.

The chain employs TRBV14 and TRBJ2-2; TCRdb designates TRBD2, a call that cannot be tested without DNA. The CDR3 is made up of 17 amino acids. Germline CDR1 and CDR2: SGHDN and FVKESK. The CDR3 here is CASSEEGLETNTGELFF.

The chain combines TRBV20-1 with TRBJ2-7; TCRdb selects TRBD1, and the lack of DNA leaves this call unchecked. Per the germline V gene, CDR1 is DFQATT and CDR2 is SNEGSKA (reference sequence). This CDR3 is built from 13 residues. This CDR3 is CSAEEDISYEQYF.

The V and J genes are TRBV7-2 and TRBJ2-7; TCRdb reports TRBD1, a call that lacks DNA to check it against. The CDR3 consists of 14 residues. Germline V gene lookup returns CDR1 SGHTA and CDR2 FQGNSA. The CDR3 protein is CASSLVGGLEEQYF.

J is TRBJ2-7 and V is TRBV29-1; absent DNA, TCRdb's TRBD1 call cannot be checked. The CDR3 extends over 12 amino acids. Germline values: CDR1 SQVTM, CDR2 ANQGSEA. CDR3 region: CSVRDRPYEQYF.